Listed here are 24 T cell receptor beta chains from one sample, sequenced in a study of shared clonotypes between healthy human individuals (dated by TCRdb to about 2020). The library was built by means of the immunoSEQ multiplex PCR assay. Here the immuneACCESS table is served through TCRdb, limited to in-frame sequences with V and J called. Missing clones are a known gap in these copies; in checked studies unresolved V genes cover under half, and the rest lacks a known reason. In this sample the table shows around 1.4 million clones, approximately 98.5% of which occur a single time. Approximately 0.4% of the sample rests with the top ten. Material for sequencing was naive CD4+ T cells sorted from blood. The sample's cell subset or site label, in plain terms: CD45RA+ positively selected. These receptors originate from a man aged 25 to 40 in good health.

The genes are TRBV18 and TRBJ1-3, with D maybe TRBD1 (6 bases). This CDR3 comprises 17 residues. V lost 1 base and J 1 base, leaving 14 bases between the germline ends. CDR1 is KGHSH and CDR2 is LQKENI in the germline V gene. The CDR3 loop is CASSPQRGARSGNTIYF. CDR3 nucleotides: TGTGCCAGCTCACCACAACGGGGGGCAAGGTCTGGAAACACCATATATTTT.

The chain links TRBV11-3 to TRBJ2-5, with 8 bases matching TRBD2. CDR3 length equals 17 residues. The V gene's germline CDR1 is SGHNT and CDR2 YENEEA. With V trimmed by 6 bases and J by 5 bases, 17 bases remained unmatched. The CDR3 DNA follows: TGTGCCAGCAGTCCAACGGGGGGGGCTGTGGTTTCCGAGACCCAGTACTTC. Translation gives CASSPTGGAVVSETQYF.

The chain couples TRBV7-3 to TRBJ2-7; D is unresolved. The V and J ends lost 2 bases and 5 bases respectively, with 13 bases between them. The CDR3 totals 14 residues. The V gene's germline CDR1 is SGHTA and CDR2 FQGTGA. Here the CDR3 DNA reads TGTGCCAGCAGCTTAGACATCAATGGTAACGAGCAGTACTTC. Protein product: CASSLDINGNEQYF.

The chain is built from TRBV11-2 and TRBJ2-1; D could derive from TRBD1 or TRBD2 (6 bases each). Germline loops: CDR1 SGHAT, CDR2 FQNNGV. The length of the CDR3 is 14 residues. The V and J ends lost 5 bases and 8 bases respectively, with 16 bases between them. Here the CDR3 DNA reads TGTGCCAGCAGCCGAGGGGGGCTACTCGATGAGCAGTTCTTC. This gives the protein CASSRGGLLDEQFF.

This clone was counted a single time. The rearrangement uses TRBV9 and TRBJ2-7, with 16 bases lining up with TRBD2. The CDR3 has 18 residues. Losses at the gene ends were 4 bases for V and 4 bases for J; bases not matched to a gene: 11. CDR1 and CDR2 from the germline V gene are SGDLS and YYNGEE. CDR3 residues: CASSRGLAGGLLSYEQYF. In DNA form, the CDR3 reads TGTGCCAGCAGCCGGGGACTAGCGGGAGGGCTTCTATCATACGAGCAGTACTTC. The whole variable domain, remainder taken from reference TRBV9 and TRBJ2-7, is DSGVTQTPKHLITATGQRVTLRCSPRSGDLSVYWYQQSLDQGLQFLIQYYNGEERAKGNILERFSAQQFPDLHSELNLSSLELGDSALYFCASSRGLAGGLLSYEQYFGPGTRLTVT.

V and J are TRBV5-1 and TRBJ2-7, with 8 nucleotides matching TRBD2. The CDR3 is 16 amino acids. CDR1 is SGHRS and CDR2 is YFSETQ in the germline V gene. The V and J ends lost 0 bases and 6 bases, in that order; junction bases with no gene match: 11. CDR3 nucleotides: TGCGCCAGCAGCTTGGGCCTGAGAAGCGGGAGCCGCGAGCAGTACTTC. The encoded protein is CASSLGLRSGSREQYF.

V is TRBV11-2 and J is TRBJ1-1; D is ambiguous. From germline, CDR1 is SGHAT and CDR2 FQNNGV. V gave up 3 bases and J gave up 6 bases, with 8 bases separating them. CDR3 length: 12 residues. CDR3 protein: CASSFGSAEAFF. CDR3 sequence (DNA): TGTGCCAGCAGCTTCGGGTCCGCTGAAGCTTTCTTT.

V usage is TRBV5-1 and J usage is TRBJ1-1, with 7 bases fitting TRBD1. Per the germline V gene, CDR1 is SGHRS and CDR2 is YFSETQ. The V segment lost 0 bases and the J segment 4 bases; nucleotides outside the gene matches: 0. The CDR3 is 13 amino acids. CDR3 in amino acids: CASSLEGATEAFF. CDR3 nucleotide sequence: TGCGCCAGCAGCTTGGAGGGGGCCACTGAAGCTTTCTTT.

The genes are TRBV10-3 and TRBJ2-7, with 11 bases lining up with TRBD2. CDR3 length: 14 amino acids. The V and J ends lost 3 bases and 4 bases, in that order; junction bases with no gene match: 2. Germline assignment: CDR1 ENHRY and CDR2 SYGVKD. CDR3 protein: CAISDSGRGYEQYF. The CDR3 nucleotides read TGTGCCATCAGTGATAGCGGGAGGGGTTACGAGCAGTACTTC.

This chain links TRBV5-6 with TRBJ2-3; D ambiguous. Trimming pared 3 bases from V and 6 bases from J, leaving 5 bases between. Germline CDR1 is SGHDT and CDR2 is YYEEEE. This CDR3 region has 11 residues. As DNA, the CDR3 is TGTGCCAGCAGCTCGGCTGATACGCAGTATTTT. It translates to CASSSADTQYF.

The chain links TRBV7-2 to TRBJ2-5, with TRBD1 as a possible D gene (6 bases). This CDR3 comprises 15 residues. The germline V and J ends were trimmed by 5 bases and 4 bases, with 17 bases remaining between them. Germline V gene lookup returns CDR1 SGHTA and CDR2 FQGNSA. CDR3 coding DNA: TGTGCCAGCAGCAAAACTAGGGCCAGGGGAGAGACCCAGTACTTC. Protein sequence: CASSKTRARGETQYF.

The gene calls are TRBV5-4 and TRBJ2-7; TRBD2 matches at 8 bases. CDR3 length: 15 residues. Trimming took 0 bases from V and 3 from J; bases not matched to a gene: 5. The germline V gene encodes CDR1 SGHNT and CDR2 YYREEE (reference sequence). CDR3 bases: TGTGCCAGCAGCTTGGATAGCGGGGAGTTCTACGAGCAGTACTTC. It codes for CASSLDSGEFYEQYF. Full variable domain (remainder filled in from reference TRBV5-4 and TRBJ2-7): ETGVTQSPTHLIKTRGQQVTLRCSSQSGHNTVSWYQQALGQGPQFIFQYYREEENGRGNFPPRFSGLQFPNYSSELNVNALELDDSALYLCASSLDSGEFYEQYFGPGTRLTVT.

This clone came up once. The CDR3, as DNA: TGCGCCAGCAGTGAGGGGCCTCCCAGCTCCTACGAGCAGTACTTC. Protein product: CASSEGPPSSYEQYF. This sequence joins TRBV10-1 and TRBJ2-7, with no clear D. Germline CDR1 and CDR2: WNHNN and SYGVQD (reference sequence). The CDR3 runs to 15 residues. The germline V and J ends were trimmed by 2 bases and 0 bases, with 11 bases remaining between them.

The genes are TRBV9 and TRBJ2-2, with 7 bases that match TRBD2. CDR1 is SGDLS, CDR2 YYNGEE, per germline. CDR3 size: 14 residues. Unmatched junction bases numbered 3, after V lost 7 bases and J lost 0 bases. CDR3 amino acids: CASSTSSNTGELFF. Here the CDR3 DNA reads TGTGCCAGCTCGACTAGCTCGAACACCGGGGAGCTGTTTTTT.

This rearrangement joins TRBV6-1 to TRBJ1-2; 8 positions agree with TRBD1. V trimming: 5 bases; J trimming: 4 bases; junction bases outside the gene matches: 9. The CDR3 has 15 amino acids. Germline V lookup: CDR1 MNHNS, CDR2 SASEGT. The DNA for the CDR3 is TGTGCCAGCAGTCCTACTCTGACAGGGGCCTATGGCTACACCTTC. This translates into CASSPTLTGAYGYTF.

The CDR3 region has the DNA TGTGCCAGCAGCTCCAGGGATTGGAGTGGTGAGCAGTTCTTC. Protein: CASSSRDWSGEQFF. The chain couples TRBV11-2 to TRBJ2-1; D is possibly TRBD1 (5 bases). This CDR3 has 14 amino acids. Between the trimmed V and J ends, which lost 4 bases and 9 bases, there was a span of 16 bases. Germline assignment: CDR1 SGHAT and CDR2 FQNNGV.

The chain employs TRBV11-3 and TRBJ2-1; maybe TRBD1 (6 bases). This CDR3 has 15 residues. Between the trimmed V and J ends, which lost 5 bases and 1 base, there was a span of 12 bases. Germline-derived CDR1 and CDR2 are SGHNT and YENEEA. As DNA, the CDR3 is TGTGCCAGCAGCGTGGGGGCGGCGTCCTACAATGAGCAGTTCTTC. Translated, it gives CASSVGAASYNEQFF.

This clone was seen just once. This chain links TRBV11-2 with TRBJ2-2; D not resolved. V lost 6 bases, J lost 0 bases, and 5 bases lay in between. There are 13 residues in the CDR3. The V gene's germline CDR1 is SGHAT and CDR2 FQNNGV. The CDR3 region has the DNA TGTGCCAGCAGGGCAGCGAACACCGGGGAGCTGTTTTTT. This encodes CASRAANTGELFF.

The chain uses TRBV5-1 and TRBJ2-3, with 8 bases fitting TRBD1. Trimming cost V 4 bases and J 1 base; bases outside gene matches: 8. Germline V gene sequence: CDR1 SGHRS, CDR2 YFSETQ. The CDR3 extends over 16 amino acids. The CDR3 here is CASSPRGLIGTDTQYF. The CDR3, as DNA: TGCGCCAGCAGCCCCAGGGGGCTGATTGGCACAGATACGCAGTATTTT.

V and J are TRBV18 and TRBJ2-7, with D uncertain. V lost 2 bases, J lost 2 bases, and 13 bases lay in between. This CDR3 has 15 residues. Germline loops: CDR1 KGHSH, CDR2 LQKENI. The DNA of the CDR3 is TGTGCCAGCTCACCAATTTCCCCCTCACCCTACGAGCAGTACTTC. It specifies CASSPISPSPYEQYF.

Of note for this clone: The same CDR3 arises from other DNA sequences in this sample as well. CDR3 DNA sequence: TGCGCCAGCAGCCCGGGACTAGCTTTAGATACGCAGTATTTT. Translation gives CASSPGLALDTQYF. V and J are TRBV5-1 and TRBJ2-3; 9 bases fit TRBD2. CDR1 SGHRS and CDR2 YFSETQ come from the germline V gene. Germline trimming cut 4 bases from V and 5 bases from J; bases unmatched to any gene: 5. CDR3 size: 14 residues.

Note on this clone: Different DNA sequences within this sample yield the same CDR3. CDR3 DNA sequence: TGTGCCAGCAGCTTAGCCACTGAAGCTTTCTTT. Translated, it gives CASSLATEAFF. V gene TRBV7-9 combines with J gene TRBJ1-1, with D uncertain. V lost 0 bases to trimming and J lost 4 bases, with 0 bases between them. Per the germline V gene, CDR1 is SEHNR and CDR2 is FQNEAQ (reference sequence). This CDR3 contains 11 residues. Filled out from reference TRBV7-9 and TRBJ1-1, the complete variable domain reads DTGVSQNPRHKITKRGQNVTFRCDPISEHNRLYWYRQTLGQGPEFLTYFQNEAQLEKSRLLSDRFSAERPKGSFSTLEIQRTEQGDSAMYLCASSLATEAFFGQGTRLTVV.

This chain uses TRBV5-6 with TRBJ2-5; 8 bases are shared with TRBD2. Germline-derived CDR1 and CDR2 are SGHDT and YYEEEE. V dropped 2 bases and J dropped 2; count of bases not matched to a gene: 5. The CDR3 covers 15 residues. The DNA of the CDR3 is TGTGCCAGCAGCTTTCGTGCGGGAGGACAAGAGACCCAGTACTTC. Encoded protein: CASSFRAGGQETQYF.

The V gene is TRBV19, the J gene TRBJ2-7; D possibly corresponds to TRBD2 (5 bases). This CDR3 is 13 amino acids long. Germline V gene lookup returns CDR1 LNHDA and CDR2 SQIVND (reference sequence). Between the trimmed V and J ends, which lost 7 bases and 3 bases, there was a span of 13 bases. CDR3 in DNA: TGTGCCAGTAAGAGGGAGTCCGGCTACGAGCAGTACTTC. Translating it yields CASKRESGYEQYF.